The clone carrying this T cell receptor (beta chain) occurred many times. Its antigen is currently unknown. The CDR3 has 12 residues. V lost 2 bases and J lost 12; bases outside the gene matches: 5. Making use of molecular barcodes, quantitative 5'-RACE generated TCR beta libraries. TCRdb passed the 5' RACE reads through MiXCR, listing each CDR3 protein once. The sample holds roughly 48,000 distinct CDR3 sequences, approximately 8% seen once. This specimen belongs to a study of CD8 T cells in ankylosing spondylitis. Study findings and constraints: CD8+ disease-linked clones were present at relatively low frequencies in blood. Significantly higher representation of disease-linked clones was reported for matched ankylosing spondylitis synovial fluid.

This receptor was identified in a female donor with ankylosing spondylitis or in good health (not recorded which). The chain employs TRBV12-3 or TRBV12-4 and TRBJ2-7; 9 nucleotides line up with TRBD2. Sequenced input: blood, either unsorted or a sorted T cell fraction (not recorded which). CDR3: CASSLLLAGLYF. Here the CDR3 DNA reads TGTGCCAGCAGTTTACTTCTAGCGGGACTGTACTTC.